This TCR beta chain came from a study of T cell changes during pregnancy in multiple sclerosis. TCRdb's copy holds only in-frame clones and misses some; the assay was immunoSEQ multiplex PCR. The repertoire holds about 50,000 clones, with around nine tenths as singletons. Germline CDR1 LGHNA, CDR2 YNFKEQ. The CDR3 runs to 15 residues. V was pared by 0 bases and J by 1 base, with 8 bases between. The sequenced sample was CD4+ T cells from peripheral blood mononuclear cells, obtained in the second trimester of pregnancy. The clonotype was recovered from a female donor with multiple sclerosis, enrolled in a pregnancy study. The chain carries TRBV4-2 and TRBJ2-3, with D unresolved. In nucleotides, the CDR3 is TGTGCCAGCAGCCAAGAATTTGCGGGCACAGATACGCAGTATTTT. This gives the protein CASSQEFAGTDTQYF.